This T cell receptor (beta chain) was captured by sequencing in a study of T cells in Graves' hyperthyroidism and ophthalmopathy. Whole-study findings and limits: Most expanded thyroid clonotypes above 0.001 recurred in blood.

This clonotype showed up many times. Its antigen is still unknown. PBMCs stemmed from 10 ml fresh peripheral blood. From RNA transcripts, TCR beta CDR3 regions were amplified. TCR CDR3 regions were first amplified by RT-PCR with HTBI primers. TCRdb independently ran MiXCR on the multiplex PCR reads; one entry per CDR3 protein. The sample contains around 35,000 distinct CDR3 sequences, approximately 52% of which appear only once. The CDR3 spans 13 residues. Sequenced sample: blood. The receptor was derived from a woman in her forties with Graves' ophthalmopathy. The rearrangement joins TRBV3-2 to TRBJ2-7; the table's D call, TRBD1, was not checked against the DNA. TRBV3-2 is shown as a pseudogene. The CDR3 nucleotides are TGTGCCAGCAGCCACCGGGGGGAATACGAGCAGTACTTC. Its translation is CASSHRGEYEQYF.